A single sample is the source of the 8 T cell receptor beta chains below, sequenced in a study of CD8 T cells in Susac syndrome. Reverse transcription used about 0.45 to 1 ug RNA and random hexamers. One entry per CDR3 protein results from TCRdb running MiXCR on the immunoSEQ multiplex PCR reads. Altogether 150,000 or so distinct CDR3 sequences are present, approximately 95% being singletons, with the ten largest covering 0.13% to 0.15%. The sequencing input was CD4+ T cells from PBMCs. Source of these receptors: a human donor with Susac syndrome.

In this sample, this clonotype turned up once. J is TRBJ2-1 and V is TRBV29-1; 11 bases agree with TRBD2. The junction had 16 bases not matched to a gene; V was cut back by 0 bases and J by 9 bases. Germline values: CDR1 SQVTM, CDR2 ANQGSEA. The CDR3 consists of 18 residues. CDR3 sequence: CSVEDLLASGRMFAEQFF. The CDR3 DNA is TGCAGCGTTGAAGATCTTCTCGCTAGCGGGAGGATGTTTGCTGAGCAGTTCTTC.

In its sample, this clonotype was seen once. This rearrangement joins TRBV11-2 to TRBJ2-4, with unresolved D. Germline V gene sequence: CDR1 SGHAT, CDR2 FQNNGV. The CDR3 spans 13 residues. The V end lost 5 bases, the J end lost 4 bases, and 9 bases lay between the germline ends. The CDR3 coding sequence is TGTGCCAGCAGCCGTTCTGATAAAAACATTCAGTACTTC. Amino acid sequence: CASSRSDKNIQYF.

The V call is TRBV9, the J call TRBJ2-7; TRBD1 might be the D (6 bases). Germline V gene sequence: CDR1 SGDLS, CDR2 YYNGEE. Trimming removed 0 bases at V and 2 bases at J, with 12 bases between. The CDR3 extends over 15 amino acids. This CDR3 reads CASSVDGGTAYEQYF. The CDR3 DNA reads as TGTGCCAGCAGCGTAGATGGGGGCACAGCCTACGAGCAGTACTTC.

This clonotype was recorded only once. The chain links TRBV12-3 or TRBV12-4 to TRBJ2-5, with D perhaps given as TRBD1 or TRBD2 (5 bases each). Trimming took off 4 bases at V and 2 bases at J, with 14 bases between the two ends. The CDR3 runs to 15 residues. CDR3 sequence: CASSWTSGRQETQYF. DNA of the CDR3: TGTGCCAGCAGTTGGACCTCGGGACGGCAAGAGACCCAGTACTTC.

The chain is built from TRBV29-1 and TRBJ1-4; no clear D. Trimming left V 7 bases short and J 0 bases short, with 9 bases between. Germline lookup yields CDR1 SQVTM and CDR2 ANQGSEA. The CDR3 totals 13 residues. CDR3 in amino acids: CSAILTTNEKLFF. The CDR3 DNA follows: TGCAGCGCTATCCTTACAACTAATGAAAAACTGTTTTTT.

The J gene is TRBJ1-2, the V gene TRBV5-1, with TRBD1 matching 7 bases. V was pared by 2 bases and J by 3 bases, with 4 bases of the junction left unmatched. Germline CDR1 reads SGHRS; CDR2 reads YFSETQ. This CDR3 has 14 amino acids. For the CDR3, the DNA is TGCGCCAGCAGCTTTGAAGGACAGGACTATGGCTACACCTTC. Its translation is CASSFEGQDYGYTF.

This clonotype showed up just once. The gene calls are TRBV20-1 and TRBJ2-2; TRBD1 agrees at 8 bases. The CDR3 is 14 amino acids. The junction had 8 bases not matched to a gene; V was cut back by 5 bases and J by 6 bases. The germline CDR1 and CDR2 sequences are DFQATT and SNEGSKA (reference sequence). The CDR3 DNA is TGCAGTGCTGTTAGACAGGGGTTGTCCGGGGAGCTGTTTTTT. It is translated as CSAVRQGLSGELFF.

V usage is TRBV6-6 and J usage is TRBJ1-1, with D perhaps matching TRBD1 (5 bases). Germline lookup yields CDR1 MNHNY and CDR2 SVGAGI (reference sequence). V gave up 5 bases and J gave up 4 bases, with 17 bases separating them. The CDR3 is 15 residues long. CDR3 region: CASSPGGVHPTEAFF. CDR3 DNA sequence: TGTGCCAGCAGTCCGGGGGGGGTTCATCCCACTGAAGCTTTCTTT.